This TCR beta chain was retrieved from a study of cytomegalovirus exposure and HLA in healthy donors. Study conclusions and caveats: Previously analyzed data showed that most TCR beta V segments were productive at a frequency of about 87% or about 30%. A link between a missense DCLRE1C variant and TCR beta V- and J-gene trimming emerged from a later analysis.

Remarks on this clone: The antigen is not known.

Amplification used 60 Vbeta primers and 13 Jbeta primers. Here immunoSEQ multiplex PCR was the method, and the copy in TCRdb shows in-frame clones only, minus some. The sample shows 95,000 to 130,000 clones, roughly four fifths of them seen only once. The material sequenced was PBMCs. The receptor was isolated from a woman under 30 in good health and CMV-seronegative.

CDR3 in DNA: TGTGCCAGCAGCGAGGGACAGGGTAATCAGCCCCAGCATTTT. It encodes CASSEGQGNQPQHF. The chain joins TRBV7-9 to TRBJ1-5; 9 nucleotides line up with TRBD1. The trim removed 5 bases at V and 4 bases at J, leaving 3 bases unmatched. Germline lookup yields CDR1 SEHNR and CDR2 FQNEAQ (reference sequence). The CDR3 runs 14 residues.